This T cell receptor (beta chain) was sequenced for a study of cytomegalovirus exposure and HLA in healthy donors. PCR was performed using 60 Vbeta and 13 Jbeta primers. Repertoires were generated with immunoSEQ multiplex PCR, while TCRdb's copy carries only in-frame clones and drops some. The top ten hold over 15% of the sample, which has under 75,000 clones, 68% seen once. CDR1 and CDR2 (germline): LGHNT, FRNRAP. Trimming took off 5 bases at V and 5 bases at J, with 10 bases between the two ends. The CDR3 extends over 13 amino acids. This clone was counted between two and nine times. Sequencing input: PBMCs. This chain links TRBV12-5 with TRBJ1-5, with D tentatively TRBD1 (5 bases). The receptor comes from a man between 35 and 55 years old in good health and CMV-seropositive. The CDR3 DNA reads TGTGCTAGTGGTAAGGAGGGGTATCAGCCCCAGCATTTT. It yields the protein CASGKEGYQPQHF.